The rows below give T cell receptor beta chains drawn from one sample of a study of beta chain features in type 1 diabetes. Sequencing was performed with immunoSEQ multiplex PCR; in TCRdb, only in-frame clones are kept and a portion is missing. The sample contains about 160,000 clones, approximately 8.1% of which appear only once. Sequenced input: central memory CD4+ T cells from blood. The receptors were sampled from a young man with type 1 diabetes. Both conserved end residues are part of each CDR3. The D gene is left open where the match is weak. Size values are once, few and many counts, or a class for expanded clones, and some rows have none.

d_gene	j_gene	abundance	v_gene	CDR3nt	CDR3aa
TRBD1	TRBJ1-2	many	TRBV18	TGTGCCAGCTCACGCCCGGGACAGGGTGACTATGGCTACACCTTC	CASSRPGQGDYGYTF
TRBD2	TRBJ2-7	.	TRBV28	TGTGCCAGCAGTTGGAGCGGGAGTGGTCTAAACGAGCAGTACTTC	CASSWSGSGLNEQYF
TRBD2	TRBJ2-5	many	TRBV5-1	TGCGCCAGCAGCGCGGGAGGGCGCGGAGAGACCCAGTACTTC	CASSAGGRGETQYF
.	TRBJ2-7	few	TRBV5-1	TGCGCCAGCAGCTGGACGACAGATTCCTCCTACGAGCAGTACTTC	CASSWTTDSSYEQYF
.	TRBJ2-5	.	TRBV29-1	TGCAGCTATACAAGACTAGTCGGGGAGACCCAGTACTTC	CSYTRLVGETQYF
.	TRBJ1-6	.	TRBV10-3	TGTGCCAGCACCTCTCAGGGTGGAGATTCACCCCTCCACTTT	CASTSQGGDSPLHF
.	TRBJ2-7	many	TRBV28	TGTGCCAGCCAGGCTTTCGCCGAGCAGTACTTC	CASQAFAEQYF
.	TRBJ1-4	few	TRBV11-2	TGTGCCAGCAGCTTGCGTCCACCCCAACTGTTTTTT	CASSLRPPQLFF
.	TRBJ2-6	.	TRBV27	TGTGCCAGCAGTTTCGAGGGTTCGGTATCTCGGTTCTCTGGGGCCAACGTCCTGACTTTC	CASSFEGSVSRFSGANVLTF
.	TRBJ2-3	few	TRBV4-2	TGTGCCAGCAGCCAAGACCGAGGGACAGATACGCAGTATTTT	CASSQDRGTDTQYF
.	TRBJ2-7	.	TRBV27	TGTGCCAGCAGTATGTACGGCTACGAGCAGTACTTC	CASSMYGYEQYF
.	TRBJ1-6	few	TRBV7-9	TGTGCCAGCAGCCGTGGACAGATTAATTCACCCCTCCACTTT	CASSRGQINSPLHF
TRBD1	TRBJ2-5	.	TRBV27	TGTGCCAGCAGTAGACAGGGGAGAGAGACCCAGTACTTC	CASSRQGRETQYF
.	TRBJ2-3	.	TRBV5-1	TGCGCCAGCAGCTTGGGGCACAAGACTAGGGATTTT	CASSLGHKTRDF
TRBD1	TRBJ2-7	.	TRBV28	TGTGCCAGCAGTTTAATCGGGACAGGGGCCTACGAGCAGTACTTC	CASSLIGTGAYEQYF
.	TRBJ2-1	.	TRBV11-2	TGTGCCAGCAGTATTGGGCCCGAGCAGTTCTTC	CASSIGPEQFF
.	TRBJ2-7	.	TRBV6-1	TGTGCCAGCAGCGGAGGGTCCCAAAATCCCTACGAGCAGTACTTC	CASSGGSQNPYEQYF
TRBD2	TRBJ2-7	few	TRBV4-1	TGCGCCAGCAGCCAAGGCCCGGGACTAGCATCAGCCGAGCAGTACTTC	CASSQGPGLASAEQYF
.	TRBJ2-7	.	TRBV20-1	TGCAGTGCTAGACCCATCTACGAGCAGTACTTC	CSARPIYEQYF
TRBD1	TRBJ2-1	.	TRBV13	TGTGCCAGCAGCTTAGGGGGACAGGACAATGAGCAGTTCTTC	CASSLGGQDNEQFF
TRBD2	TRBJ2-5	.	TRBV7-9	TGTGCCAGCAGCTATAGCGGGGGGGGTCAAGAGACCCAGTACTTC	CASSYSGGGQETQYF
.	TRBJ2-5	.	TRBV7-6	TGTGCCAGCACCAACTGGGCCATCCAAGAGACCCAGTACTTC	CASTNWAIQETQYF
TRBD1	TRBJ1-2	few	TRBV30	TGTGCCTGGAGTGGGTCTCAGGGGGCGCGAGGCTACACCTTC	CAWSGSQGARGYTF
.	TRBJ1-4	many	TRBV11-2	TGTGCCAGCAGCCCCACGAAGGCCCGGGGAGGAAAACTGTTTTTT	CASSPTKARGGKLFF
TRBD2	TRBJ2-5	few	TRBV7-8	TGTGCCAGCAGCTCCTACCATAGCGGGAGGGGGGGAGAGACCCAGTACTTC	CASSSYHSGRGGETQYF
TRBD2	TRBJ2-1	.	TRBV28	TGTGCCAGCAGTTTAGTCGTACGAGCGGGAGGACTTGGTGAGCAGTTCTTC	CASSLVVRAGGLGEQFF
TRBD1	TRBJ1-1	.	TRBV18	TGTGCCAGTCGAGAGGGGGCCGACACTGAAGCTTTCTTT	CASREGADTEAFF
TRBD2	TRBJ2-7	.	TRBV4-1	TGCGCCAGCAGCCAAGATGGTCTAGCGGAGTCCTACGAGCAGTACTTC	CASSQDGLAESYEQYF
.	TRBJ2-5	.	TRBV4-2	TGTGCCAGCAGCCATGGTGGCGGGACTCAAGAGACCCAGTACTTC	CASSHGGGTQETQYF
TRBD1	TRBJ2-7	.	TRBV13	TGTGCCAGCAGCTTACAGGGGGACACCTACGAGCAGTACTTC	CASSLQGDTYEQYF
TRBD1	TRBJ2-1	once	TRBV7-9	TGTGCCAGCAGCCTCGGGACAGGGTCGAATGAGCAGTTCTTC	CASSLGTGSNEQFF
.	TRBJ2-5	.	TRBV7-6	TGTGCCAGCAGCCGGGGGAGAGCCCAAGAGACCCAGTACTTC	CASSRGRAQETQYF
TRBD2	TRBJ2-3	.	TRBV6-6	TGTGCCAGCCTTCGGACTAGCGGGGGGATAGATACGCAGTATTTT	CASLRTSGGIDTQYF
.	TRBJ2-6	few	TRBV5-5	TGTGCCAGCAACATCGTGGTTGGGGCCAACGTCCTGACTTTC	CASNIVVGANVLTF
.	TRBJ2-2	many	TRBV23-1	TGCGCCAGCAGTCAATCGTATTACAGGCGGAACACCGGGGAGCTGTTTTTT	CASSQSYYRRNTGELFF
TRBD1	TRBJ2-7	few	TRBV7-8	TGTGCCAGCAGCTTAGGACAGGGGGGCTTCTACGAGCAGTACTTC	CASSLGQGGFYEQYF
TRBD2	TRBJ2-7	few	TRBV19	TGTGCCAGTAGTATGGGACTAGGCTACGAGCAGTACTTC	CASSMGLGYEQYF
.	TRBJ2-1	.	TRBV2	TGTGCCAGCAGCCTGACTAGTTATGAGCAGTTCTTC	CASSLTSYEQFF
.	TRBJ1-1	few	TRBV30	TGTGCCTGGAGTGTGGGAGGGACCACTGAAGCTTTCTTT	CAWSVGGTTEAFF
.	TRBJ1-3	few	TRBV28	TGTGCCAGCAGTTTATGGTCGGGAACTGGAAACACCATATATTTT	CASSLWSGTGNTIYF
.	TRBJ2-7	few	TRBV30	TGTGCCTGGAGCCTAGGACCAGTAAGGGGGGAGCAGTACTTC	CAWSLGPVRGEQYF
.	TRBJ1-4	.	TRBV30	TGTGCCTGGAGTGTAGACAGTACCAATGAAAAACTGTTTTTT	CAWSVDSTNEKLFF